These 17 T cell receptor beta chains came from one sample sequenced in a study of T cells in Graves' hyperthyroidism and ophthalmopathy. Amplified TCR beta CDR3 regions came from RNA transcripts. During a first-round RT-PCR of the TCR CDR3, the HTBI primer set was used. TCRdb recomputed calls from the multiplex PCR reads with MiXCR, one row per CDR3 protein. The sample holds about 350,000 distinct CDR3 sequences; 15% to 20% are singletons and the top ten take roughly 16%. The sequenced material came from blood. The receptors derive from a woman between 40 and 55 years old with Graves' ophthalmopathy.

The rearrangement links TRBV9 to TRBJ2-4; 9 bases map to TRBD2. Unmatched junction bases numbered 8, after V lost 1 base and J lost 0 bases. The CDR3 is 18 amino acids. Germline V gene data show CDR1 as SGDLS and CDR2 as YYNGEE. The CDR3: CASSVSSSGNLAKNIQYF. The CDR3 coding sequence is TGTGCCAGCAGCGTATCTTCTAGCGGGAATCTAGCCAAAAACATTCAGTACTTC.

Ten or more counts support this clonotype. The rearrangement joins TRBV9 to TRBJ1-2; 7 bases are a match to TRBD1. Germline V lookup: CDR1 SGDLS, CDR2 YYNGEE. This CDR3 region has 15 residues. V dropped 4 bases and J dropped 8; count of bases not matched to a gene: 14. CDR3 residues: CASSRNRGRNSGYTF. CDR3 sequence (DNA): TGTGCCAGCAGCCGGAACAGGGGCAGGAATTCCGGCTACACCTTC.

This clonotype was detected ten times or more. The rearrangement links TRBV6-2 or TRBV6-3 to TRBJ1-1; D is possibly TRBD1 (6 bases). The CDR3 runs to 14 residues. Trimming pared 7 bases from V and 4 bases from J, leaving 16 bases between. Germline assignment: CDR1 MNHEY and CDR2 SVGEGT. Written as DNA, the CDR3 is TGTGCCAGCAAAGAGACGGGGGCCGGCACTGAAGCTTTCTTT. It is translated as CASKETGAGTEAFF.

CDR3 DNA sequence: TGCAGCGCCTGGGACAGGGTTTACGAGCAGTACTTC. Translation gives CSAWDRVYEQYF. The chain uses TRBV29-1 and TRBJ2-7; 9 bases align to TRBD1. Germline V gives CDR1 SQVTM, CDR2 ANQGSEA. V dropped 7 bases and J dropped 4; count of bases not matched to a gene: 5. The CDR3 covers 12 residues.

The V and J genes are TRBV6-1 and TRBJ2-5; 8 nucleotides line up with TRBD2. The CDR3 length is 14 residues. The V and J ends lost 10 bases and 5 bases, in that order; junction bases with no gene match: 12. Germline loops: CDR1 MNHNS, CDR2 SASEGT. In DNA form, the CDR3 reads TGTGCCACCCGGGGGGGAATCGGCGCGGAGACCCAGTACTTC. Translation: CATRGGIGAETQYF.

This clonotype was seen repeatedly, ten times or more. V usage is TRBV3-1 and J usage is TRBJ1-5; TRBD1 might be the D (5 bases). CDR1 LGHDT and CDR2 YNNKEL come from the germline V gene (reference sequence). V was shortened by 0 bases and J by 0 bases, with 9 bases between the two germline ends. The CDR3 length is 16 residues. Written as DNA, the CDR3 is TGTGCCAGCAGCCAAGATGCAGGGAATAGCAATCAGCCCCAGCATTTT. Residues: CASSQDAGNSNQPQHF. Looking up the rest from reference TRBV3-1 and TRBJ1-5 gives the full variable domain: DTAVSQTPKYLVTQMGNDKSIKCEQNLGHDTMYWYKQDSKKFLKIMFSYNNKELIINETVPNRFSPKSPDKAHLNLHINSLELGDSAVYFCASSQDAGNSNQPQHFGDGTRLSIL.

This clonotype was seen at least ten times. The chain has TRBV5-1 and TRBJ2-5, with 14 bases lining up with TRBD2. The germline V gene encodes CDR1 SGHRS and CDR2 YFSETQ. The junction had 3 bases not matched to a gene; V was cut back by 3 bases and J by 2 bases. This CDR3 is built from 16 residues. CDR3 amino acids: CASSSGLAGVQETQYF. In nucleotides, the CDR3 is TGCGCCAGCAGCTCGGGACTAGCGGGAGTTCAAGAGACCCAGTACTTC.

This clonotype was detected many times. In DNA, the CDR3 is TGTGCCAGCAGTTTGTGGGGTACTGAAGCTTTCTTT. The encoded protein is CASSLWGTEAFF. The genes are TRBV12-3 or TRBV12-4 and TRBJ1-1, with D hard to call. The CDR3 totals 12 residues. V was pared by 3 bases and J by 5 bases, with 7 bases between.

In this sample, this clonotype turned up many times. The V gene is TRBV6-1, the J gene TRBJ1-1, with 7 nucleotides matching TRBD1. Trimming at V came to 8 bases and at J to 1 base, leaving 7 bases not matched to a gene. Germline V gene lookup returns CDR1 MNHNS and CDR2 SASEGT. This CDR3 has 14 residues. CDR3 region: CASRGDSRNTEAFF. For the CDR3, the DNA is TGTGCCAGCCGCGGGGACAGCCGGAACACTGAAGCTTTCTTT.

In this sample, this clonotype turned up many times. The V gene is TRBV27, the J gene TRBJ2-2, with TRBD1 as a possible D gene (6 bases). The germline V and J ends were trimmed by 3 bases and 7 bases, with 12 bases remaining between them. Germline V CDR1 and CDR2: MNHEY, SMNVEV (reference sequence). This CDR3 spans 14 amino acids. CDR3 in amino acids: CASSFRGRYGELFF. CDR3 DNA sequence: TGTGCCAGCAGTTTCAGGGGCAGGTACGGGGAGCTGTTTTTT.

This clonotype was seen ten or more times. V is TRBV15 and J is TRBJ2-4, with D tentatively TRBD1 (6 bases). V shed 3 bases and J shed 1 base, with 16 bases lying between them. The CDR3 runs to 17 residues. Germline loops: CDR1 LNHNV, CDR2 YYDKDF (reference sequence). The CDR3 sequence: CATSSLGQNKAKNIQYF. CDR3 DNA sequence: TGTGCCACCAGCAGCCTGGGACAAAATAAGGCCAAAAACATTCAGTACTTC.

Many counts were recorded for this clonotype. V is TRBV30 and J is TRBJ2-2; D gene unclear. Trimming stripped 4 bases from V and 2 bases from J, with 14 bases between. CDR3 size: 15 residues. Germline loops: CDR1 GTSNPN, CDR2 SVGIG (reference sequence). The CDR3, as DNA: TGTGCCTGGACTCGAGACCCGATCAACACCGGGGAGCTGTTTTTT. This sequence encodes CAWTRDPINTGELFF.

This clonotype has more than one count but fewer than ten. This sequence joins TRBV4-3 and TRBJ2-7; maybe TRBD2 (5 bases). The length of the CDR3 is 15 residues. Per germline, CDR1 LGHNA and CDR2 YSLEER. Trimming removed 4 bases from V and 4 bases from J, with 17 bases in between. For the CDR3, the DNA is TGCGCCAGCAGCCCCGGTGTGAGGGAGACTTACGAGCAGTACTTC. Its translation: CASSPGVRETYEQYF.

This sequence joins TRBV6-5 and TRBJ1-1; no definite D call. The CDR3 contains 16 residues. Germline CDR1 is MNHEY and CDR2 is SVGAGI. V lost 2 bases to trimming and J lost 1 base, with 14 bases between them. The CDR3 protein is CASSYAIGGGNTEAFF. The CDR3 DNA reads as TGTGCCAGCAGTTACGCGATCGGTGGAGGGAACACTGAAGCTTTCTTT.

This chain uses TRBV7-2 with TRBJ1-2, with unresolved D. There are 15 residues in the CDR3. V was trimmed by 1 base and J by 0 bases, leaving 9 bases between them. The germline gives CDR1 SGHTA, CDR2 FQGNSA. CDR3 DNA sequence: TGTGCCAGCAGCTTAGTCGGGGTTACTAACTATGGCTACACCTTC. Translated: CASSLVGVTNYGYTF.

This clonotype was picked up many times. The chain couples TRBV6-2 or TRBV6-3 to TRBJ1-2; 8 bases are shared with TRBD1. There are 18 residues in the CDR3. Unmatched junction bases numbered 19, after V lost 2 bases and J lost 8 bases. Germline V gene sequence: CDR1 MNHEY, CDR2 SVGEGT. CDR3 sequence (DNA): TGTGCCAGCAGTTACGCCACTATCAGGGGGCGCGCAGTGGGAGGCTACACCTTC. Protein: CASSYATIRGRAVGGYTF.

This clonotype appeared many times. This rearrangement joins TRBV28 to TRBJ2-7, with TRBD2 matching over 9 bases. This CDR3 is built from 16 residues. Germline V gives CDR1 MDHEN, CDR2 SYDVKM. Trimming at V came to 3 bases and at J to 4 bases, leaving 10 bases not matched to a gene. CDR3 sequence (DNA): TGTGCCAGCAGTTTGCCACAACTAGCGGGTCTATACGAGCAGTACTTC. It yields the protein CASSLPQLAGLYEQYF.